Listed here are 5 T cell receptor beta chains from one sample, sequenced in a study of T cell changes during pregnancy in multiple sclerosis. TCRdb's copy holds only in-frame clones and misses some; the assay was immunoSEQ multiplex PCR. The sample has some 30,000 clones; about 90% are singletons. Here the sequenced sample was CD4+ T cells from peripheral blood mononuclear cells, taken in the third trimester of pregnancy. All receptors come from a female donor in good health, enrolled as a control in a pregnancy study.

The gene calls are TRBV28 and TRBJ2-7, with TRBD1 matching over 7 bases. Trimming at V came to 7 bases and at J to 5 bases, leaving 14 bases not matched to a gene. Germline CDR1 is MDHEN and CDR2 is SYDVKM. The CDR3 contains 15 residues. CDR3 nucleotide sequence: TGTGCCAGCACCCAAACACAGGGGTCGGTCCACGAGCAGTACTTC. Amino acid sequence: CASTQTQGSVHEQYF.

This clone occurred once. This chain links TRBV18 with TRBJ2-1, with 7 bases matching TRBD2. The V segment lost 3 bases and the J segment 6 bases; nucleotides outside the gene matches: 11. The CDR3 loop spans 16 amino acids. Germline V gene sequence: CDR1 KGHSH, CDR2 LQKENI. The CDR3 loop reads CASSPNAGASGNEQFF. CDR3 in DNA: TGTGCCAGCTCACCTAACGCGGGAGCATCGGGCAATGAGCAGTTCTTC.

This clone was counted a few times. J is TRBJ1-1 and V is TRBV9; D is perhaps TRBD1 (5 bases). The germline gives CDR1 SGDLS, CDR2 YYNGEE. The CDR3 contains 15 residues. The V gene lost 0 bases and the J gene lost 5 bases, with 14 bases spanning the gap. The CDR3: CASSVEAGRGTEAFF. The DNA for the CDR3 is TGTGCCAGCAGCGTAGAGGCGGGGCGAGGGACTGAAGCTTTCTTT.

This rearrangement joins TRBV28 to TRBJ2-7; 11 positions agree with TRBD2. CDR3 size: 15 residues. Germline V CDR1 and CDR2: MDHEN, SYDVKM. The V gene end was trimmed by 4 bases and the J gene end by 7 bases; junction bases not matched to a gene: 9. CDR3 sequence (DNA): TGTGCCAGCAGTTCCCTTAGCGGGGGGGCCGAAGAGCAGTACTTC. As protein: CASSSLSGGAEEQYF.

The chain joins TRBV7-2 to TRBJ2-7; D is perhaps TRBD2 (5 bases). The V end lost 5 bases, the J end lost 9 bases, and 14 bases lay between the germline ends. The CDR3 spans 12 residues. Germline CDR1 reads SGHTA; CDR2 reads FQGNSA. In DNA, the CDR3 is TGTGCCAGCAGCCTGGACTCAAGATTGCAGTACTTC. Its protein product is CASSLDSRLQYF.